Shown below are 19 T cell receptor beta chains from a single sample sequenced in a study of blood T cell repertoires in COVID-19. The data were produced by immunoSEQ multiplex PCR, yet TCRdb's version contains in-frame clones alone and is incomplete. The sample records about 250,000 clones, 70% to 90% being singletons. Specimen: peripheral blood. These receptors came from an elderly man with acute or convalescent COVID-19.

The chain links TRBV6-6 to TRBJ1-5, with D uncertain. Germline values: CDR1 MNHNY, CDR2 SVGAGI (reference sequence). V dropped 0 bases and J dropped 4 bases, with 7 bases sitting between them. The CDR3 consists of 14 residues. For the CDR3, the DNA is TGTGCCAGCAGTTACTCTGGCAGTAATCAGCCCCAGCATTTT. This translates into CASSYSGSNQPQHF.

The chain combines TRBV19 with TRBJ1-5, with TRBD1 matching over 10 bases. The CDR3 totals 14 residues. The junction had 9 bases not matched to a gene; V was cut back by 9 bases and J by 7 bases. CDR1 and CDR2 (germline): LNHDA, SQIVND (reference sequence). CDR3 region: CARNRDRGRQPQHF. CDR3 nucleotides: TGTGCCAGGAACCGGGACAGGGGTCGGCAGCCCCAGCATTTT.

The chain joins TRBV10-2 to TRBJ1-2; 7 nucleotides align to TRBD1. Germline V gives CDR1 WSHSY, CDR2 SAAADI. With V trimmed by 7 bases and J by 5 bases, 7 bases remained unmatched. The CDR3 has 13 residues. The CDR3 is CASKGNRGYGYTF. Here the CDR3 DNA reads TGCGCCAGCAAGGGAAACAGGGGATATGGCTACACCTTC.

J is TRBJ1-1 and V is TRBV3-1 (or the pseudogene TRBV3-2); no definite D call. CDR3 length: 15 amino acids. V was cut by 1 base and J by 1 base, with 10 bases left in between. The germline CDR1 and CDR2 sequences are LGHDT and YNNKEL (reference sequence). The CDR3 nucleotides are TGTGCCAGCAGCCAAGGACTACAGCCGAACACTGAAGCTTTCTTT. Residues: CASSQGLQPNTEAFF.

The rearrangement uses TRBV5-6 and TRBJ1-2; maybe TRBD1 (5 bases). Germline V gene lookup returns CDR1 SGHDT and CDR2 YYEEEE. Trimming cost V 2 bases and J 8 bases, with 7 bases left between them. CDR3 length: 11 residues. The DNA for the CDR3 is TGTGCCAGCAGCTTAGGGGTAGGCTACACCTTC. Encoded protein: CASSLGVGYTF.

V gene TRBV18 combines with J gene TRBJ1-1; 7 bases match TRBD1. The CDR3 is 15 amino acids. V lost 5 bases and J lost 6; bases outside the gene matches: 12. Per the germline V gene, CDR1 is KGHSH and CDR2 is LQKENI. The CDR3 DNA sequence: TGTGCCAGCTCATCCGGAACAGGGGCGCAGTCTGAAGCTTTCTTT. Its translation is CASSSGTGAQSEAFF.

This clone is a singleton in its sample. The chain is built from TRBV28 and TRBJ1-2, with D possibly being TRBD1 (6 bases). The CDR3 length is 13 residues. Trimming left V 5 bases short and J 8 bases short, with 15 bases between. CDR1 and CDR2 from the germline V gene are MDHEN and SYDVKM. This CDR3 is CASSLDSSRGYTF. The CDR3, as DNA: TGTGCCAGCAGTCTGGACAGCTCTCGAGGCTACACCTTC.

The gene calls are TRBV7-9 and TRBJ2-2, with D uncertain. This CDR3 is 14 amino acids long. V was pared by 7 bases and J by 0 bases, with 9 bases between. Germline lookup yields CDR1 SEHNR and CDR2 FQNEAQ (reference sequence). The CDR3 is CASNQLANTGELFF. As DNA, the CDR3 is TGTGCCAGCAATCAACTGGCGAACACCGGGGAGCTGTTTTTT.

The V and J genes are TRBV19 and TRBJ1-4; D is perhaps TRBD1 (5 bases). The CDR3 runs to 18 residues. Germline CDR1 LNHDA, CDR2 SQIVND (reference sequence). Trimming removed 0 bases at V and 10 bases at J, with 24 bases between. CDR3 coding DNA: TGTGCCAGTAGTATAGAAGTCCGGTTACGGCAGGGCCGTGGAAAACTGTTTTTT. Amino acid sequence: CASSIEVRLRQGRGKLFF.

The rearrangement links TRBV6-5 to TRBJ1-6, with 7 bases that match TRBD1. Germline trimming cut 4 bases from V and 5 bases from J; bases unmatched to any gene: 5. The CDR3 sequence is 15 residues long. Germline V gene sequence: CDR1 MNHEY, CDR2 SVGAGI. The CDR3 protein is CASSSTTGNNSPLHF. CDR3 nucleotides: TGTGCCAGCAGTTCCACGACAGGGAATAATTCACCCCTCCACTTT.

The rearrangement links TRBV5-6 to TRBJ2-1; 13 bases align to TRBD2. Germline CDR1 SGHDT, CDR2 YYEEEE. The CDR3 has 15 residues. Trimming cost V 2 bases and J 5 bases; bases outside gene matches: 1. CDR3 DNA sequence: TGTGCCAGCAGCTTAGGACTAGCGGGAGACAATGAGCAGTTCTTC. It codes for CASSLGLAGDNEQFF.

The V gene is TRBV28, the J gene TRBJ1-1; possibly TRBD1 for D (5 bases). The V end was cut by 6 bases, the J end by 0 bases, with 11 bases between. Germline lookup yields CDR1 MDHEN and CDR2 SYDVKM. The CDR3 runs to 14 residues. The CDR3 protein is CASSPGLMNTEAFF. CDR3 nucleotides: TGTGCCAGCAGCCCGGGACTCATGAACACTGAAGCTTTCTTT.

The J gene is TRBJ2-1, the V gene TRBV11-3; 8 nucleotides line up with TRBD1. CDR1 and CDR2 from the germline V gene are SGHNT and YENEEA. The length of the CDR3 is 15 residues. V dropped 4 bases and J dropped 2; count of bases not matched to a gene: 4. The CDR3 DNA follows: TGTGCCAGCAGCTCGGACAGGGATCCCTACAATGAGCAGTTCTTC. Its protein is CASSSDRDPYNEQFF.

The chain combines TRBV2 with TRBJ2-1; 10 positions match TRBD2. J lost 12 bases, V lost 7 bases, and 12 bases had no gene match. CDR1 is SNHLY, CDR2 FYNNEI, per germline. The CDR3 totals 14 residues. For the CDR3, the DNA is TGTGCCAGCAACAGAGCGGGAGGGCCGATTGTGCAGTTCTTC. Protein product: CASNRAGGPIVQFF.

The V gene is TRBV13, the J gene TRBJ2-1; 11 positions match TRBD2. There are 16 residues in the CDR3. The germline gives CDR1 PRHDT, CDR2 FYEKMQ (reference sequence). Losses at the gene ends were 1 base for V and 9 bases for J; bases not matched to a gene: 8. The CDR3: CASSLAASGGLVEQFF. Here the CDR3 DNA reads TGTGCCAGCAGCTTAGCAGCTAGCGGGGGGTTAGTTGAGCAGTTCTTC. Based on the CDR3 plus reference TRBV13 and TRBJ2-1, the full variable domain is AAGVIQSPRHLIKEKRETATLKCYPIPRHDTVYWYQQGPGQDPQFLISFYEKMQSDKGSIPDRFSAQQFSDYHSELNMSSLELGDSALYFCASSLAASGGLVEQFFGPGTRLTVL.

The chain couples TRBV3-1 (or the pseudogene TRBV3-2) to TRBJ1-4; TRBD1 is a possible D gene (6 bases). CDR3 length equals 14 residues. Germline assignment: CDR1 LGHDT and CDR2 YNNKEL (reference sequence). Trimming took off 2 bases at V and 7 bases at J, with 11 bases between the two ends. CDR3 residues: CASSQLQGSEKLFF. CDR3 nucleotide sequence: TGTGCCAGCAGCCAACTACAGGGATCTGAAAAACTGTTTTTT.

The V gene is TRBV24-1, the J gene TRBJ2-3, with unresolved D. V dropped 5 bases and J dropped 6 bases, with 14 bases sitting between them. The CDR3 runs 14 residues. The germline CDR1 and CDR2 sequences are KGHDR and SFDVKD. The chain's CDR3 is CATSAGPFGDTQYF. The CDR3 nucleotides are TGTGCCACCAGTGCGGGTCCCTTTGGGGATACGCAGTATTTT.

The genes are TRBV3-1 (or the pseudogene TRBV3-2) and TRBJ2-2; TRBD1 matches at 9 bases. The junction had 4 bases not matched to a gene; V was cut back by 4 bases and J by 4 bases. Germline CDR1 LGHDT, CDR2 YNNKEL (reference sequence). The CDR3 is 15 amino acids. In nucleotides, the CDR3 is TGTGCCAGCAGCCGACAGGGGGGGGGCACCGGGGAGCTGTTTTTT. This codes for CASSRQGGGTGELFF.

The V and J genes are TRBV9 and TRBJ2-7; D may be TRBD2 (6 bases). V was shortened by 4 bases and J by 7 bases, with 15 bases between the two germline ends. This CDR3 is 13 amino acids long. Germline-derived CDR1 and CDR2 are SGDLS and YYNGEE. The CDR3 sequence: CASSPRLGREQYF. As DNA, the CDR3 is TGTGCCAGCAGCCCCCGACTAGGAAGGGAGCAGTACTTC.